This passage covers 20 T cell receptor beta chains from one sample sequenced in a study of blood T cell repertoires in COVID-19. Clones were sequenced by immunoSEQ multiplex PCR, and TCRdb holds only the in-frame ones, with some missing. Among fewer than 200,000 clones listed, about four fifths were seen once. Sequenced: peripheral blood. These receptors were collected from a middle-aged man who had recovered from COVID-19.

The chain is built from TRBV19 and TRBJ2-4; maybe TRBD1 (7 bases). With 4 bases removed from V and 0 bases from J, the gap between germline ends came to 13 bases. Germline CDR1 is LNHDA and CDR2 is SQIVND (reference sequence). This CDR3 is 16 amino acids long. CDR3 DNA: TGTGCCAGTAGTAAGCGACAGGGACTAGCCAAAAACATTCAGTACTTC. Protein: CASSKRQGLAKNIQYF.

The chain couples TRBV27 to TRBJ2-5; 8 bases align to TRBD2. CDR1 and CDR2 from the germline V gene are MNHEY and SMNVEV (reference sequence). The CDR3 loop spans 13 amino acids. V gave up 8 bases and J gave up 0 bases; unmatched junction bases: 2. The CDR3 region has the DNA TGTGCCAGCGGTAGCGGGAACCAAGAGACCCAGTACTTC. Amino acids: CASGSGNQETQYF.

The chain links TRBV7-6 to TRBJ2-7, with D possibly TRBD2 on 5 matching bases. The CDR3 length is 13 residues. The V gene lost 6 bases and the J gene lost 4 bases, with 13 bases spanning the gap. CDR1 SGHVS and CDR2 FNYEAQ come from the germline V gene. The CDR3 DNA is TGTGCCAGCAGTTTCTCGGGGTCTTACGAGCAGTACTTC. Encoded protein: CASSFSGSYEQYF.

V and J are TRBV7-3 and TRBJ2-2; D is ambiguous. The CDR3 totals 15 residues. V gave up 1 base and J gave up 2 bases, with 8 bases separating them. Per the germline V gene, CDR1 is SGHTA and CDR2 is FQGTGA. CDR3 region: CASSLSQANTGELFF. DNA for the CDR3: TGTGCCAGCAGCTTAAGCCAGGCTAACACCGGGGAGCTGTTTTTT.

This clone came up a few times. The CDR3 protein is CASSEPGTASYEQYF. DNA for the CDR3: TGTGCCAGCAGTGAACCCGGGACTGCGTCCTACGAGCAGTACTTC. The chain carries TRBV25-1 and TRBJ2-7; possibly TRBD2 for D (6 bases). Trimming removed 2 bases from V and 1 base from J, with 12 bases in between. The CDR3 is 15 amino acids. Germline-derived CDR1 and CDR2 are MGHDK and SYGVNS.

CDR3 coding DNA: TGTGCCAGCAGCGGGGGAGGACGGAGAGCTAACTATGGCTACACCTTC. Amino acid sequence: CASSGGGRRANYGYTF. The chain has TRBV9 and TRBJ1-2; D is unresolved. This CDR3 has 16 amino acids. The V and J ends lost 3 bases and 0 bases respectively, with 15 bases between them. The germline gives CDR1 SGDLS, CDR2 YYNGEE.

This clone showed up just a few times. CDR3 loop: CASSQDSSGKGANVLTF. Written as DNA, the CDR3 is TGCGCCAGCAGCCAAGATTCTAGCGGGAAGGGGGCCAACGTCCTGACTTTC. The V gene is TRBV4-3, the J gene TRBJ2-6, with 9 nucleotides matching TRBD2. V shed 0 bases, J shed 4 bases, and the junction held 4 bases outside the gene matches. The CDR3 runs to 17 residues. In germline, CDR1 is LGHNA, CDR2 YSLEER.

The genes are TRBV9 and TRBJ1-5; D unresolved. With 4 bases removed from V and 7 bases from J, the gap between germline ends came to 15 bases. The CDR3 spans 14 residues. Germline V CDR1 and CDR2: SGDLS, YYNGEE. The CDR3 sequence: CASSISPDWQPQHF. As DNA, the CDR3 is TGTGCCAGCAGCATTAGCCCCGATTGGCAGCCCCAGCATTTT.

The gene calls are TRBV10-3 and TRBJ2-3; tentative D call: TRBD2 (7 bases). The CDR3 extends over 14 amino acids. Germline CDR1 reads ENHRY; CDR2 reads SYGVKD. The V end was cut by 4 bases, the J end by 1 base, with 9 bases between. The CDR3 region has the DNA TGTGCCATCAGTGCGGGGGGCCGCACAGATACGCAGTATTTT. Translation: CAISAGGRTDTQYF.

The V call is TRBV28, the J call TRBJ1-2; D remains unclear. The germline V gene encodes CDR1 MDHEN and CDR2 SYDVKM. The V end was cut by 3 bases, the J end by 5 bases, with 4 bases between. This CDR3 region has 11 residues. CDR3 nucleotide sequence: TGTGCCAGCAGTTTCCCGTATGGCTACACCTTC. This sequence encodes CASSFPYGYTF.

The chain couples TRBV10-3 to TRBJ2-3; 8 nucleotides align to TRBD1. The germline CDR1 and CDR2 sequences are ENHRY and SYGVKD. CDR3 length equals 15 residues. Germline trimming cut 6 bases from V and 2 bases from J; bases unmatched to any gene: 7. The CDR3 region is CAIRDRDRTTDTQYF. The CDR3 region has the DNA TGTGCCATCAGAGACCGGGACAGGACCACAGATACGCAGTATTTT.

The rearrangement uses TRBV20-1 and TRBJ2-2; tentative D call: TRBD1 (6 bases). The V end lost 7 bases, the J end lost 6 bases, and 9 bases lay between the germline ends. The CDR3 has 11 residues. Germline V lookup: CDR1 DFQATT, CDR2 SNEGSKA (reference sequence). The CDR3 bases are TGCAGTGTGCAGGGGCCCGGGGAGCTGTTTTTT. It yields the protein CSVQGPGELFF.

This clone was seen more than once but under ten times. The chain carries TRBV28 and TRBJ2-2; 7 bases are shared with TRBD2. V shed 3 bases, J shed 7 bases, and the junction held 8 bases outside the gene matches. There are 15 residues in the CDR3. Germline V gives CDR1 MDHEN, CDR2 SYDVKM. The CDR3: CASSLGLAVGGELFF. Written as DNA, the CDR3 is TGTGCCAGCAGTTTGGGTCTAGCGGTAGGCGGGGAGCTGTTTTTT.

This clone rates as medium-sized (0.01 to 0.1%). The V call is TRBV7-9, the J call TRBJ2-5, with D possibly TRBD2 on 6 matching bases. The germline V gene has CDR1 SEHNR and CDR2 FQNEAQ (reference sequence). The CDR3 has 15 residues. V was pared by 7 bases and J by 1 base, with 16 bases between. CDR3 nucleotides: TGTGCCAGCACCCCTAGGGGAGGACTCCAAGAGACCCAGTACTTC. It yields the protein CASTPRGGLQETQYF.

The chain employs TRBV6-2 or TRBV6-3 and TRBJ2-7; TRBD1 matches at 8 bases. The CDR3 sequence is 13 residues long. Germline-derived CDR1 and CDR2 are MNHEY and SVGEGT. V lost 5 bases and J lost 6; bases outside the gene matches: 6. The CDR3 reads CASSTGTGREQYF. The DNA for the CDR3 is TGTGCCAGCAGTACCGGGACAGGTCGCGAGCAGTACTTC.

This rearrangement joins TRBV27 to TRBJ2-1, with D maybe TRBD1 (5 bases). The CDR3 runs 14 residues. Germline CDR1 and CDR2: MNHEY and SMNVEV (reference sequence). V shed 6 bases and J shed 0 bases, with 9 bases lying between them. CDR3 nucleotides: TGTGCCAGCAGCAGGGCCAGCTCCTACAATGAGCAGTTCTTC. Amino acids: CASSRASSYNEQFF.

The chain is built from TRBV7-9 and TRBJ2-7; 8 bases match TRBD1. V shed 6 bases and J 0 bases; nucleotides not matched to a gene: 7. CDR3 length: 15 amino acids. Germline V gene lookup returns CDR1 SEHNR and CDR2 FQNEAQ (reference sequence). The CDR3 is CASSPPGQVSYEQYF. The CDR3 DNA follows: TGTGCCAGCAGTCCACCGGGACAGGTCTCCTACGAGCAGTACTTC. Full variable domain (missing parts from reference TRBV7-9 and TRBJ2-7): DTGVSQNPRHKITKRGQNVTFRCDPISEHNRLYWYRQTLGQGPEFLTYFQNEAQLEKSRLLSDRFSAERPKGSFSTLEIQRTEQGDSAMYLCASSPPGQVSYEQYFGPGTRLTVT.

This chain joins TRBV11-2 and TRBJ2-3; 8 nucleotides agree with TRBD1. V trimming: 5 bases; J trimming: 6 bases; junction bases outside the gene matches: 7. CDR3 length: 14 amino acids. CDR1 SGHAT and CDR2 FQNNGV come from the germline V gene. CDR3 coding DNA: TGTGCCAGCAGCGCGAGCCAGGGGGCGGATACGCAGTATTTT. Protein: CASSASQGADTQYF.

V and J are TRBV5-8 and TRBJ1-5, with D possibly being TRBD1 (5 bases). Germline V CDR1 and CDR2: SGHTS, YDEGEE. The CDR3 has 15 residues. V lost 3 bases and J lost 0, with 10 bases in between. The CDR3 sequence: CASSWGRASNQPQHF. CDR3 DNA sequence: TGTGCCAGCAGCTGGGGGAGGGCTAGCAATCAGCCCCAGCATTTT.

The rearrangement uses TRBV24-1 and TRBJ1-5, with D maybe TRBD1 (5 bases). The CDR3 runs 15 residues. Trimming left V 4 bases short and J 3 bases short, with 12 bases between. Germline V gives CDR1 KGHDR, CDR2 SFDVKD. The CDR3 loop reads CATSEAGPVNQPQHF. Written as DNA, the CDR3 is TGTGCCACCAGTGAGGCGGGACCGGTCAATCAGCCCCAGCATTTT.